This is a list of T cell receptor beta chains from one sample in a study of tumor-infiltrating lymphocytes in localized non-small cell lung cancer. Only in-frame clones appear in the TCRdb table, and some are missing; sequencing was by immunoSEQ multiplex PCR. The data contain tens of thousands of clones, around two thirds of them singletons. The material sequenced was lung tumor tissue. The source of these receptors is a human donor with non-small cell lung cancer. Both conserved end residues are part of each CDR3. A D gene is named only where the DNA matches it firmly. Some rows have no size entry. The others give once, few or many, or a class for an expanded clone.

j_call d_call cdr3_length v_call clone_size cdr3_aa cdr3_nt
TRBJ2-5 NA 14 TRBV6-5 NA CASSYSYQMETQYF TGTGCCAGCAGTTACTCGTACCAGATGGAGACCCAGTACTTC
TRBJ1-3 NA 15 TRBV6-6 NA CASAEGLGSGNTIYF TGTGCCAGCGCCGAGGGACTCGGCTCTGGAAACACCATATATTTT
TRBJ1-5 NA 14 TRBV19 few CASSQQGSGQPQHF TGTGCCAGTAGTCAACAGGGATCGGGTCAGCCCCAGCATTTT
TRBJ2-7 NA 15 TRBV5-5 NA CASSLEGQSSYEQYF TGTGCCAGCAGCTTGGAGGGTCAGAGCTCCTACGAGCAGTACTTC
TRBJ1-3 NA 16 TRBV5-4 NA CASSSTQGAVGNTIYF TGTGCCAGCAGCTCAACACAGGGAGCTGTTGGAAACACCATATATTTT
TRBJ1-5 TRBD1 17 TRBV15 few CATSRDRSDRVHQPQHF TGTGCCACCAGCAGAGATAGGTCGGACAGGGTCCATCAGCCCCAGCATTTT
TRBJ1-2 NA 12 TRBV30 NA CAWSPLNYGYTF TGTGCCTGGAGTCCATTAAACTATGGCTACACCTTC
TRBJ1-5 NA 12 TRBV13 NA CASSLGNQPQHF TGTGCCAGCAGCTTAGGGAATCAGCCCCAGCATTTT
TRBJ2-7 TRBD1 12 TRBV30 once CAWGRQGYEQYF TGTGCCTGGGGTAGACAGGGCTACGAGCAGTACTTC
TRBJ1-2 TRBD1 15 TRBV18 NA CASSPMDRGNYGYTF TGTGCCAGCTCACCAATGGACAGGGGGAACTATGGCTACACCTTC
TRBJ1-1 NA 12 TRBV7-2 NA CASNSPPGRAFF TGTGCCAGCAACTCCCCACCCGGGAGGGCTTTCTTT
TRBJ1-2 NA 15 TRBV6-6 few CASSSTKGTDYGYTF TGTGCCAGCAGTTCAACAAAGGGGACGGACTATGGCTACACCTTC
TRBJ2-5 TRBD2 15 TRBV5-1 NA CASSGLAGERETQYF TGCGCCAGCAGTGGCCTAGCGGGGGAGAGAGAGACCCAGTACTTC
TRBJ1-2 NA 13 TRBV6-5 once CASSYGRGYGYTF TGTGCCAGCAGTTACGGCAGGGGCTATGGCTACACCTTC
TRBJ1-1 NA 11 TRBV29-1 NA CSSSRNTEAFF TGCAGCTCCTCCAGGAACACTGAAGCTTTCTTT
TRBJ1-2 NA 15 TRBV6-1 NA CASSEFRGGNYGYTF TGTGCCAGCAGTGAATTTCGGGGCGGTAACTATGGCTACACCTTC
TRBJ1-2 TRBD1 11 TRBV19 NA CASSRTGGYTF TGTGCCAGTAGTAGGACAGGCGGCTACACCTTC
TRBJ1-6 TRBD1 16 TRBV30 NA CAWSNSGGSYNSPLHF TGTGCCTGGAGTAACTCAGGGGGTTCCTATAATTCACCCCTCCACTTT
TRBJ2-1 TRBD1 17 TRBV10-3 NA CAIRTSPGTGGYNEQFF TGTGCCATCAGAACCAGTCCCGGGACAGGGGGCTACAATGAGCAGTTCTTC
TRBJ2-7 NA 14 TRBV25-1 NA CASSEPLGVKEQYF TGTGCCAGCAGTGAACCCCTCGGAGTTAAGGAGCAGTACTTC
TRBJ1-1 NA 14 TRBV5-6 NA CASSLLTSSAGAFF TGTGCCAGCAGCCTACTTACATCATCCGCAGGAGCTTTCTTT
TRBJ2-2 NA 14 TRBV6-1 NA CASRDTYSTGELFF TGTGCCAGCAGAGATACCTACTCCACCGGGGAGCTGTTTTTT
TRBJ2-5 TRBD1 16 TRBV19 few CASSIDLTGGYVTQYF TGTGCCAGTAGTATAGACTTGACAGGGGGGTACGTGACCCAGTACTTC
TRBJ2-5 NA 12 TRBV30 NA CASGKPGETQYF TGTGCCTCAGGGAAACCAGGGGAGACCCAGTACTTC
TRBJ1-2 NA 14 TRBV13 medium-sized CASSFRTANYGYTF TGTGCCAGCAGCTTCCGGACAGCTAACTATGGCTACACCTTC
TRBJ2-3 NA 14 TRBV10-3 NA CASQWGKNTDTQYF TGTGCCAGTCAATGGGGGAAAAACACAGATACGCAGTATTTT